This TCR beta chain was obtained from a study of CD8 T cells in Susac syndrome. Study-wide context: Sequencing included Susac syndrome patients, about 6 of them with active disease and under ten in remission.

Roughly 0.45 to 1 ug RNA was reverse transcribed with random hexamers. Amplification of TCR beta CDR3 spanned 54 Vbeta and 13 Jbeta via immunoSEQ multiplex PCR. TCRdb reanalysed the immunoSEQ multiplex PCR reads using MiXCR and keeps one entry per CDR3 protein. This table has approximately 77,000 distinct CDR3 sequences, under 95% appearing once. The study, taken as a whole, reports: The CD4+ T cell repertoires of Susac syndrome were found to show no clonal expansion.

About this clonotype: Its antigen is not known.

Germline V gene sequence: CDR1 SGHRS, CDR2 YFSETQ. The J segment lost 5 bases and the V segment lost 2 bases, leaving 3 bases of the junction unmatched. This CDR3 comprises 15 residues. Peripheral blood CD8+ and CD4+ T cells were profiled by TCR beta sequencing. The genes are TRBV5-1 and TRBJ2-1; 11 nucleotides agree with TRBD2. The receptor comes from a human donor with Susac syndrome. The sequenced sample was CD4+ T cells from PBMCs. This chain's CDR3 is CASSLLAGANNEQFF. CDR3 in DNA: TGCGCCAGCAGCTTACTAGCGGGAGCGAACAATGAGCAGTTCTTC.